The present T cell receptor (beta chain) was sequenced within a study of T cell responses to AZD1222 COVID-19 vaccine. A word on this clone: Antigen specificity is unknown.

Sequencing used immunoSEQ multiplex PCR; TCRdb keeps in-frame clones, though not all of them. The sample lists 100,000 to 150,000 clones; about 94% were seen once. V was clipped by 6 bases and J by 0 bases, with 14 bases between them. Germline V gives CDR1 LGHDT, CDR2 YNNKEL (reference sequence). CDR3 length equals 16 residues. Whole-study results and caveats: Unmutated variant regions reportedly attract nearly half of all spike-specific TCRs.

The source was peripheral blood, collected on day 0 of AZD1222 vaccination. The rearrangement links TRBV3-1 (or the pseudogene TRBV3-2) to TRBJ1-4; D remains ambiguous. The TCR was taken from an adult in good health. CDR3 nucleotide sequence: TGTGCCAGCAGTGGGCCTTTTAGTGCAACTAATGAAAAACTGTTTTTT. Protein sequence: CASSGPFSATNEKLFF.